This T cell receptor beta chain emerged from a study of response to subunit inactivated influenza vaccine. Study-level findings and limits: The study's authors posited that every seasonal influenza vaccination enlists few new T cells.

TCRdb re-called the RT-PCR reads through MiXCR, storing one row per CDR3 protein. The sample yields more than 150,000 distinct CDR3 sequences, around 8.8% seen once. V lost 0 bases to trimming and J lost 4 bases, with 12 bases between them. Per the germline V gene, CDR1 is LGHNA and CDR2 is YNFKEQ. The CDR3 sequence is 15 residues long. A note on this clonotype: Its antigen is not known.

The TCR was taken from a man aged 45-65 years who received an inactivated influenza vaccine. The sample was non-naive T cells sorted from PBMCs, taken on the day of vaccination. The chain is built from TRBV4-2 and TRBJ1-2, with D maybe TRBD1 (6 bases). As DNA, the CDR3 is TGTGCCAGCAGCCAAGAGGCAGGGGCGGCCTATGGCTACACCTTC. This encodes CASSQEAGAAYGYTF.